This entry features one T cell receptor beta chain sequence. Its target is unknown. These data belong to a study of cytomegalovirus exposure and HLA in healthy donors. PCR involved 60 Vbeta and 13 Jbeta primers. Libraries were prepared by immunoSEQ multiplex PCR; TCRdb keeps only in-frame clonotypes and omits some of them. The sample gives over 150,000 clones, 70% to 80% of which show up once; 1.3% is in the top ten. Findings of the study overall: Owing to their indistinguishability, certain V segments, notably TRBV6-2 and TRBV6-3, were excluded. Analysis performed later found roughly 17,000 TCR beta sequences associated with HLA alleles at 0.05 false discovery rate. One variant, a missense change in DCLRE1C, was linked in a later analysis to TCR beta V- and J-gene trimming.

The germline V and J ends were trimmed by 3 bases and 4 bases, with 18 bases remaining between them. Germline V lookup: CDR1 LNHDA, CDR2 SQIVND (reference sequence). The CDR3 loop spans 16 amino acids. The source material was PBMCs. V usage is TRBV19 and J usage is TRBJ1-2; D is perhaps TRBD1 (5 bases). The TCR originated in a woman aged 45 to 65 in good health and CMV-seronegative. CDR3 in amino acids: CASSILTVGDFYGYTF. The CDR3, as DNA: TGTGCCAGTAGTATCCTGACAGTCGGAGACTTCTATGGCTACACCTTC.